These T cell receptor beta chains were read from a single sample in a study of identical twins. TCRdb ran MiXCR on the 5' RACE reads and lists one entry per CDR3 protein. The table lists hundreds of thousands of distinct CDR3 sequences, 9.5% of them singletons. The sample was also reused in another study, on yellow fever vaccine responses in identical twins.

Sequenced input: CD8+ T cells sorted from blood. The receptor set was obtained from a woman under 30 in good health. Each CDR3 is given with its conserved first and last residue. Each record gives: J gene, V gene, clone size, D gene, CDR3 DNA, CDR3 protein. A D gene is named only where the DNA matches it firmly. Clone size is not always given. Where it is, it says once, few, many or a class for expanded clones.

j_call: TRBJ2-3
v_call: TRBV6-1
clone_size: few
d_call: .
cdr3_nt: TGTGCCAGCAGGCAAGACAGTGAAAGAATCACAGATACGCAGTATTTT
cdr3_aa: CASRQDSERITDTQYF

j_call: TRBJ2-7
v_call: TRBV27
clone_size: .
d_call: .
cdr3_nt: TGTGCCAGCAGTTTAGGCAGGAGTATCTACGAGCAGTACTTC
cdr3_aa: CASSLGRSIYEQYF

j_call: TRBJ2-3
v_call: TRBV7-9
clone_size: many
d_call: TRBD2
cdr3_nt: TGTGCCAGCAGCTTGGTCGGACTAGCGGAGGTCACAGATACGCAGTATTTT
cdr3_aa: CASSLVGLAEVTDTQYF

j_call: TRBJ2-3
v_call: TRBV7-8
clone_size: few
d_call: .
cdr3_nt: TGTGCCAGCAGCTCCCCCCATGGGACGACAGATACGCAGTATTTT
cdr3_aa: CASSSPHGTTDTQYF

j_call: TRBJ2-7
v_call: TRBV21-1
clone_size: few
d_call: .
cdr3_nt: TGTGCCAGCAAACAATGTTTATTCTCCTACGAGCAGTACTTC
cdr3_aa: CASKQCLFSYEQYF

j_call: TRBJ2-7
v_call: TRBV12-3/TRBV12-4
clone_size: few
d_call: .
cdr3_nt: TGTGCCAGCAGTTTCGAGGAGGGGGATTACGAGCAGTACTTC
cdr3_aa: CASSFEEGDYEQYF

j_call: TRBJ2-1
v_call: TRBV29-1
clone_size: many
d_call: .
cdr3_nt: TGCAGCGTTGAAGGAGGCAATGAGCAGTTCTTC
cdr3_aa: CSVEGGNEQFF

j_call: TRBJ1-1
v_call: TRBV9
clone_size: many
d_call: .
cdr3_nt: TGTGCCAGCAGCGCCTTCCAAGGGATCAGCACTGAAGCTTTCTTT
cdr3_aa: CASSAFQGISTEAFF

j_call: TRBJ2-5
v_call: TRBV5-4
clone_size: few
d_call: .
cdr3_nt: TGTGCCAGCAGCTTCAAAGGAGGCCAAGAGACCCAGTACTTC
cdr3_aa: CASSFKGGQETQYF

j_call: TRBJ1-6
v_call: TRBV11-2
clone_size: few
d_call: .
cdr3_nt: TGTGCCAGCAGCTTAGAGGTCGTCTTGAGGGAGGGGTATTCACCCCTCCACTTT
cdr3_aa: CASSLEVVLREGYSPLHF

j_call: TRBJ2-1
v_call: TRBV10-3
clone_size: .
d_call: .
cdr3_nt: TGTGCCACCAACGGCGGAGATGCGAATGAGCAGTTCTTC
cdr3_aa: CATNGGDANEQFF

j_call: TRBJ1-6
v_call: TRBV29-1
clone_size: many
d_call: .
cdr3_nt: TGCAGCGTTGAACCCCTCTCACGGAGGAGATCACCCCTCCACTTT
cdr3_aa: CSVEPLSRRRSPLHF

j_call: TRBJ1-1
v_call: TRBV3-1
clone_size: .
d_call: .
cdr3_nt: TGTGCCAGCAGCCAAGCGGGGAAGGGGTCGACTGAAGCTTTCTTT
cdr3_aa: CASSQAGKGSTEAFF

j_call: TRBJ2-1
v_call: TRBV10-3
clone_size: .
d_call: TRBD1
cdr3_nt: TGTGCCATCGGCCCCGAACGGACAGGTCCCTACAATGAGCAGTTCTTC
cdr3_aa: CAIGPERTGPYNEQFF

j_call: TRBJ2-3
v_call: TRBV29-1
clone_size: many
d_call: .
cdr3_nt: TGCAGCGTGTGGGGGGGCGGTGGAGATACGCAGTATTTT
cdr3_aa: CSVWGGGGDTQYF

j_call: TRBJ2-1
v_call: TRBV27
clone_size: many
d_call: TRBD1
cdr3_nt: TGTGCCAGCAGTTTAACAGGGGGCGCCTCGGAGTTCTTC
cdr3_aa: CASSLTGGASEFF

j_call: TRBJ2-5
v_call: TRBV4-1
clone_size: many
d_call: .
cdr3_nt: TGCGCCAGCAGTCTCGATCCTTGGAGGGGAGAGACCCAGTACTTC
cdr3_aa: CASSLDPWRGETQYF

j_call: TRBJ2-3
v_call: TRBV2
clone_size: .
d_call: TRBD2
cdr3_nt: TGTGCCAGCAGTGCTTACGGGAGGCTGACAGATACGCAGTATTTT
cdr3_aa: CASSAYGRLTDTQYF

j_call: TRBJ1-1
v_call: TRBV7-3
clone_size: few
d_call: .
cdr3_nt: TGTGCCAGCAGCTTAGTTCGACGGGAGAACACTGAAGCTTTCTTT
cdr3_aa: CASSLVRRENTEAFF

j_call: TRBJ2-7
v_call: TRBV5-1
clone_size: many
d_call: .
cdr3_nt: TGCGCCAGCAGCGGTGGCACAGACTCCTACGAGCAGTACTTC
cdr3_aa: CASSGGTDSYEQYF

j_call: TRBJ2-5
v_call: TRBV12-3/TRBV12-4
clone_size: many
d_call: TRBD1
cdr3_nt: TGTGCCAGCAGTTCTCCGACAGGGGGAGAGACCCAGTACTTC
cdr3_aa: CASSSPTGGETQYF

j_call: TRBJ2-4
v_call: TRBV4-2
clone_size: few
d_call: .
cdr3_nt: TGTGCCAGCAGCCAAGGAGCTCAACTCCGGGACTTAATAAACATTCAGTACTTC
cdr3_aa: CASSQGAQLRDLINIQYF

j_call: TRBJ2-2
v_call: TRBV20-1
clone_size: .
d_call: .
cdr3_nt: TGCAGTGCTAGACCCCCCGACAGTCTCAACACCGGGGAGCTGTTTTTT
cdr3_aa: CSARPPDSLNTGELFF

j_call: TRBJ2-3
v_call: TRBV27
clone_size: .
d_call: TRBD1
cdr3_nt: TGTGCCAGCAATACTTTTGGGACAGGTGCGTTCACAGATACGCAGTATTTT
cdr3_aa: CASNTFGTGAFTDTQYF

j_call: TRBJ2-3
v_call: TRBV10-3
clone_size: many
d_call: .
cdr3_nt: TGTGCCATCAGTGAGAGAAAGGGTGCAACCCTCGCAGATACGCAGTATTTT
cdr3_aa: CAISERKGATLADTQYF

j_call: TRBJ2-7
v_call: TRBV27
clone_size: few
d_call: .
cdr3_nt: TGTGCCAGCAGTCGCCGGGACATCGAGTACGAGCAGTACTTC
cdr3_aa: CASSRRDIEYEQYF

j_call: TRBJ2-7
v_call: TRBV4-1
clone_size: few
d_call: TRBD2
cdr3_nt: TGCGCCAGCAGCCAATCGAGCCTAGCGGGTTCCTACGAGCAGTACTTC
cdr3_aa: CASSQSSLAGSYEQYF

j_call: TRBJ1-1
v_call: TRBV10-3
clone_size: few
d_call: TRBD1
cdr3_nt: TGTGCCATCAGTGCGGACAGGGTGGACACTGAAGCTTTCTTT
cdr3_aa: CAISADRVDTEAFF

j_call: TRBJ2-3
v_call: TRBV6-5
clone_size: .
d_call: TRBD1
cdr3_nt: TGTGCCAGCAGTTACCTAACCGACAGGGGCCAGGGAGATACGCAGTATTTT
cdr3_aa: CASSYLTDRGQGDTQYF

j_call: TRBJ2-3
v_call: TRBV20-1
clone_size: few
d_call: .
cdr3_nt: TGCAGTGCTAGAGATCGAGCGGGCGCACGCACAGATACGCAGTATTTT
cdr3_aa: CSARDRAGARTDTQYF

j_call: TRBJ1-4
v_call: TRBV12-3/TRBV12-4
clone_size: few
d_call: .
cdr3_nt: TGTGCCAGCAGTTTAGGGACACAGGAAAAACTGTTTTTT
cdr3_aa: CASSLGTQEKLFF

j_call: TRBJ2-1
v_call: TRBV24-1
clone_size: .
d_call: .
cdr3_nt: TGTGCCACCAGTGATTTGCTCGAGGGGAATGAGCAGTTCTTC
cdr3_aa: CATSDLLEGNEQFF

j_call: TRBJ2-1
v_call: TRBV7-9
clone_size: many
d_call: TRBD2
cdr3_nt: TGTGCCAGCAGCAACCGACTAGCGGGGGAATACAATGAGCAGTTCTTC
cdr3_aa: CASSNRLAGEYNEQFF

j_call: TRBJ2-2
v_call: TRBV15
clone_size: few
d_call: .
cdr3_nt: TGTGCCACCACCGTGTCCCCGGAGACAGGGGAGCTGTTTTTT
cdr3_aa: CATTVSPETGELFF

j_call: TRBJ2-2
v_call: TRBV24-1
clone_size: many
d_call: TRBD2
cdr3_nt: TGTGCCACCAGTGATCGCGGTAGCGGGAGATGGGGGACCGGGGAGCTGTTTTTT
cdr3_aa: CATSDRGSGRWGTGELFF

j_call: TRBJ2-1
v_call: TRBV11-2
clone_size: many
d_call: TRBD2
cdr3_nt: TGTGCCAGCAGCCCCCGGACTAGCGGGGGATTTTATGAGCAGTTCTTC
cdr3_aa: CASSPRTSGGFYEQFF

j_call: TRBJ2-7
v_call: TRBV4-3
clone_size: many
d_call: TRBD1
cdr3_nt: TGCGCCAGCAGCCAAGGACAGGGGGCGTTCTACGAGCAGTACTTC
cdr3_aa: CASSQGQGAFYEQYF